This T cell receptor beta chain was recovered during a study of blood T cell repertoires in COVID-19 (dated by TCRdb to 2020 to 2021). Study-level background: Samples from collaborators originated in the United States, Italy and Spain and spanned both the acute and convalescent phases of COVID-19. The material from the prospective study consisted of cDNA or gDNA derived from T cells, B-cell-depleted T cells, or PBMCs. Deeply sampled blood TCRbeta repertoires from subjects exposed to, actively infected with, or recovered from COVID-19 were included in the dataset. The repertoires were released in a freely available public database intended as a resource for research on the immune response to SARS-CoV-2. Samples were obtained from the ongoing ImmuneRACE study (first 160 participants) and from roughly 1,300 subjects provided by 6 global collaborators. A de-identified subject ID, COVID-19 status, age in years and sex were almost always included in the sample metadata. Where HLA class I and class II types were available, the types were taken from metadata supplied by the sample provider, not from assay-based typing. Points the paper makes about the study in general: How much clinical and demographic metadata was included differed by source and by participant, and the metadata was provided uncurated.

V is pruned by 3 bases and J by 7 bases, leaving 4 bases of the junction without a gene match. Sequences SGHTA (CDR1) and FQGNSA (CDR2) are obtained from the germline V gene. The cysteine opens and the phenylalanine closes a CDR3 of 14 amino acids. Only the CDR3 portion is preserved as DNA: 42 bases, with reading frame beginning at the first base. One collaborating source in Seattle enrolled patients while the patients were actively infected and followed the patients over time throughout the course of disease. Each collaborating institution followed its own protocols to collect whole blood in K2EDTA tubes. Collaborator samples were shipped for TCRbeta analysis as frozen whole blood, isolated PBMCs, or DNA extracted from either sample type. To note about this clone: It has no known antigen specificity. There are no base qualities to consult, and no much larger clone falls within one base.

The immunoSEQ Assay, a bias-controlled multiplex PCR, was used to amplify TCRbeta CDR3 regions from genomic DNA. In the authors' own workflow: The number of nucleated cells in each sample was estimated by amplification of reference gene primers within the assay. Sequence reads were collapsed and filtered to measure the absolute abundance of every unique TCRbeta CDR3 rearrangement. For each sample, productive Simpson clonality was calculated as the square root of Simpson's diversity index across productive rearrangements. This is the immuneACCESS table as TCRdb keeps it, with only in-frame sequences that have V and J called. A part of the clones is gone; compared with another copy, unresolved V genes explain less than half, and the rest is unexplained. V, J and clone size reflect that table, while D and trimming were determined from the DNA. The sample yields 200,000 to 250,000 clones; 75% to 85% were counted once. The top ten hold less than 9.5% of the sample.

Sequenced input: peripheral blood. The receptor comes from a woman of 80 years or more with COVID-19, enrolled during active disease. The chain is encoded by TRBV7-2 joined to TRBJ2-2; 8 central bases correspond to TRBD2. The sequenced DNA: TGTGCCAGCAGCTTTATAGCGGGACGCGGGGAGCTGTTTTTT. It translates to CASSFIAGRGELFF.